This T cell receptor (beta chain) was sequenced in a study of shared clonotypes between healthy human individuals. Findings and limits, study-wide: Clonotypes that were shared across a handful of donors made up 4.5% to 5% of naive CD4 clonotypes. Across subsets, estimated richness was generally greater for naive than for memory populations.

Notes on this clone: What it recognizes is unknown.

The authors distributed each subset's genomic DNA evenly over several immunoSEQ plates. Sequenced by immunoSEQ multiplex PCR; TCRdb stores in-frame clones only, minus some. The table shows 2 million to 3 million clones, with 90% to 95% occurring only once. Researchers partitioned CD4+ cells into CD45RA+ naive and CD45RA-negative memory subsets. CDR1 and CDR2 from the germline V gene are MNHGY and SAAAGT. V shed 0 bases, J shed 6 bases, and the junction held 22 bases outside the gene matches. The length of the CDR3 is 21 residues. The sequencing input was naive CD4+ T cells from PBMCs. Stated subset: CD45RA+ positively selected. The TCR sequence derives from a man in his late teens or twenties in good health. Some clones in this sample may be carry-over from other donors' samples. The genes are TRBV6-8 and TRBJ1-4, with 7 nucleotides matching TRBD1. The CDR3 coding sequence is TGTGCCAGCAGTTACTCGAAAGGGGGAGTACAGGGGCCCCCGTTGGATGAAAAACTGTTTTTT. Encoded protein: CASSYSKGGVQGPPLDEKLFF.